Following are 10 T cell receptor beta chains from one sample sequenced in a study of control samples from healthy donors and cancer patients. Clones were sequenced by immunoSEQ multiplex PCR, and TCRdb holds only the in-frame ones, with some missing. The table records over 150,000 clones, around 94% of them present only once. The sequenced sample was PBMCs. The receptors derive from a man in his sixties with colorectal cancer.

The rearrangement links TRBV10-3 to TRBJ1-5; D is uncertain. Trimming stripped 2 bases from V and 2 bases from J, with 4 bases between. The CDR3 sequence is 13 residues long. Germline CDR1 reads ENHRY; CDR2 reads SYGVKD. The CDR3 region has the DNA TGTGCCATCAGTGAGGAGGGCAATCAGCCCCAGCATTTT. The encoded protein is CAISEEGNQPQHF.

The rearrangement uses TRBV5-4 and TRBJ1-1; no reliable D call. V lost 4 bases and J 1 base, leaving 8 bases between the germline ends. The germline gives CDR1 SGHNT, CDR2 YYREEE (reference sequence). CDR3 length equals 13 residues. For the CDR3, the DNA is TGTGCCAGCAGCCAGACTGGGAACACTGAAGCTTTCTTT. Protein: CASSQTGNTEAFF.

The chain recombines TRBV20-1 with TRBJ2-7; D gene unclear. The germline V and J ends were trimmed by 3 bases and 7 bases, with 10 bases remaining between them. The CDR3 is 11 amino acids. From germline, CDR1 is DFQATT and CDR2 SNEGSKA (reference sequence). The CDR3 protein is CSARLSREQYF. Here the CDR3 DNA reads TGCAGTGCTAGGCTCTCTAGGGAGCAGTACTTC.

The J gene is TRBJ1-1, the V gene TRBV6-5; D is perhaps TRBD1 (5 bases). In germline, CDR1 is MNHEY, CDR2 SVGAGI. The CDR3 contains 15 residues. Trimming removed 5 bases from V and 1 base from J, with 14 bases in between. The chain's CDR3 is CASSRGGRANTEAFF. CDR3 bases: TGTGCCAGCAGTAGGGGCGGGAGAGCGAACACTGAAGCTTTCTTT.

The gene calls are TRBV6-2 or TRBV6-3 and TRBJ2-7; D gene unclear. V was cut by 5 bases and J by 2 bases, with 13 bases left in between. Germline V CDR1 and CDR2: MNHEY, SVGEGT. The CDR3 consists of 14 residues. The CDR3 loop reads CASSTLIPTYEQYF. The DNA of the CDR3 is TGTGCCAGCAGTACCTTGATCCCCACCTACGAGCAGTACTTC.

The rearrangement links TRBV19 to TRBJ2-5; D might be TRBD1 (6 bases). This CDR3 has 15 amino acids. Germline CDR1 LNHDA, CDR2 SQIVND (reference sequence). Trimming took off 2 bases at V and 2 bases at J, with 12 bases between the two ends. CDR3 sequence: CASSIITGNQETQYF. In DNA, the CDR3 is TGTGCCAGTAGTATAATCACAGGGAATCAAGAGACCCAGTACTTC.

The rearrangement links TRBV7-2 to TRBJ1-1, with D perhaps matching TRBD1 (5 bases). The germline V gene encodes CDR1 SGHTA and CDR2 FQGNSA. This CDR3 is built from 15 residues. Trimming removed 4 bases from V and 0 bases from J, with 12 bases in between. This CDR3 is CASSSQGGLNTEAFF. CDR3 sequence (DNA): TGTGCCAGCAGCTCCCAGGGAGGGTTGAACACTGAAGCTTTCTTT.

This sequence joins TRBV7-8 and TRBJ1-3; 9 positions agree with TRBD1. The CDR3 contains 14 residues. Unmatched junction bases numbered 7, after V lost 7 bases and J lost 6 bases. Germline CDR1 SGHVS, CDR2 FQNEAQ. The CDR3 reads CASTAGQGQNTIYF. The CDR3 nucleotides are TGTGCCAGCACCGCGGGACAGGGTCAAAACACCATATATTTT. Using reference TRBV7-8 and TRBJ1-3 for the parts outside the CDR3, the full variable domain is GAGVSQSPRYKVAKRGQDVALRCDPISGHVSLFWYQQALGQGPEFLTYFQNEAQLDKSGLPSDRFFAERPEGSVSTLKIQRTQQEDSAVYLCASTAGQGQNTIYFGEGSWLTVV.

The chain carries TRBV5-1 and TRBJ1-4; D is unclear. Trimming shortened V by 5 bases and J by 5 bases, and 13 bases separated the two germline ends. CDR3 length equals 14 residues. Germline V gene data show CDR1 as SGHRS and CDR2 as YFSETQ. CDR3 sequence: CASSFLGPNEKLFF. For the CDR3, the DNA is TGCGCCAGCAGTTTCCTCGGCCCGAATGAAAAACTGTTTTTT.

The V and J genes are TRBV5-8 and TRBJ2-5, with TRBD2 as a possible D gene (6 bases). V was cut by 0 bases and J by 2 bases, with 14 bases left in between. The CDR3 runs to 16 residues. Per germline, CDR1 SGHTS and CDR2 YDEGEE. The CDR3 DNA is TGTGCCAGCAGCTTGGCCGGGGGACGGAGACAAGAGACCCAGTACTTC. Protein product: CASSLAGGRRQETQYF.